This T cell receptor beta chain came from a study of T cell responses to AZD1222 COVID-19 vaccine. Findings and limits, study-wide: Regions left unmutated in variants are reportedly the target of nearly half of spike-specific TCRs.

With respect to this clone: Its specificity is not known.

The V gene lost 7 bases and the J gene lost 0 bases, with 22 bases spanning the gap. The CDR3 extends over 17 amino acids. Per the germline V gene, CDR1 is LNHDA and CDR2 is SQIVND (reference sequence). Sequenced by immunoSEQ multiplex PCR; TCRdb stores in-frame clones only, minus some. The sample consists of about 140,000 clones, 85% to 90% of them appearing once. Material: peripheral blood, obtained 28 days after the second AZD1222 dose. This receptor was taken from an adult who received the AZD1222 COVID-19 vaccine. The gene calls are TRBV19 and TRBJ2-7; D assignment may be TRBD1 or TRBD2 (6 bases each). The CDR3 DNA reads as TGTGCCAGTAACTCATCGGGGGCGGGGCGATACTCCTACGAGCAGTACTTC. It is translated as CASNSSGAGRYSYEQYF.